A single sample gave rise to the 28 T cell receptor beta chains below, sequenced in a study of blood T cell repertoires in COVID-19. Profiling relied on immunoSEQ multiplex PCR, and the TCRdb table lists in-frame clones only, not all of them. The sample includes around 140,000 clones, around 90% of them seen just once. Sequencing was carried out using peripheral blood. All receptors derive from a woman aged 45-65 years with acute or convalescent COVID-19.

The chain recombines TRBV5-4 with TRBJ2-5; 10 nucleotides line up with TRBD1. This CDR3 comprises 15 residues. CDR1 is SGHNT, CDR2 YYREEE, per germline (reference sequence). V lost 4 bases, J lost 3 bases, and 6 bases stayed unmatched. The CDR3 bases are TGTGCCAGCAGCCCCGGGACAGGGGCGGAAGAGACCCAGTACTTC. The encoded protein is CASSPGTGAEETQYF.

The chain couples TRBV18 to TRBJ2-1, with 8 bases that match TRBD2. This CDR3 has 15 residues. The germline V gene has CDR1 KGHSH and CDR2 LQKENI. After removal of 3 bases from V and 5 bases from J, the junction contained 6 bases not matched to a gene. The CDR3 coding sequence is TGTGCCAGCTCACCTAGACTAGCGCCAAACAATGAGCAGTTCTTC. Translated, it gives CASSPRLAPNNEQFF.

The rearrangement uses TRBV18 and TRBJ2-1; 10 bases agree with TRBD2. Germline V lookup: CDR1 KGHSH, CDR2 LQKENI. V lost 5 bases to trimming and J lost 2 bases; unmatched junction nucleotides: 6. CDR3 length equals 16 residues. This CDR3 is CASSVLAGAPYNEQFF. The CDR3 DNA follows: TGTGCCAGCTCAGTCCTAGCGGGAGCCCCCTACAATGAGCAGTTCTTC.

The chain links TRBV30 to TRBJ2-7; maybe TRBD1 (6 bases). The ends were cut back, 3 bases at V and 3 bases at J, with 12 bases in the middle. Germline assignment: CDR1 GTSNPN and CDR2 SVGIG (reference sequence). There are 13 residues in the CDR3. CDR3 loop: CAWRSGVFYEQYF. CDR3 bases: TGTGCCTGGAGATCAGGGGTCTTCTACGAGCAGTACTTC.

The V and J genes are TRBV24-1 and TRBJ2-1, with 7 bases that match TRBD1. In germline, CDR1 is KGHDR, CDR2 SFDVKD. CDR3 length: 11 amino acids. Trimming took 7 bases from V and 15 from J; bases not matched to a gene: 8. CDR3 DNA: TGTGCCACCAGCCATTGGGACAGCAGGTTCTTC. The encoded protein is CATSHWDSRFF.

This chain connects TRBV10-1 to TRBJ2-1; D is unresolved. The CDR3 extends over 12 amino acids. Looked up from germline, CDR1 is WNHNN and CDR2 is SYGVQD (reference sequence). Deletions cut 4 bases from V and 6 bases from J, with 7 bases between. The CDR3: CASSGSSNEQFF. CDR3 bases: TGCGCCAGCAGTGGGTCGAGCAATGAGCAGTTCTTC.

This chain links TRBV18 with TRBJ2-1, with TRBD2 identical over 8 bases. V shed 10 bases and J 10 bases; nucleotides not matched to a gene: 15. Germline-derived CDR1 and CDR2 are KGHSH and LQKENI. This CDR3 is 14 amino acids long. CDR3 sequence reads: CATSISGGGSEQFF. The CDR3 DNA reads TGTGCCACCTCCATCTCGGGGGGGGGATCCGAGCAGTTCTTC.

This clone was seen only once. V usage is TRBV29-1 and J usage is TRBJ1-2; D gene uncertain. Germline assignment: CDR1 SQVTM and CDR2 ANQGSEA. CDR3 size: 14 residues. V was pared by 7 bases and J by 0 bases, with 15 bases between. The CDR3 DNA is TGCAGCGCCATACACCGCGGATCTAACTATGGCTACACCTTC. Amino acid sequence: CSAIHRGSNYGYTF.

The chain employs TRBV3-1 (or the pseudogene TRBV3-2) and TRBJ2-7, with TRBD1 matching over 10 bases. V was clipped by 3 bases and J by 2 bases; unmatched bases: 4. Germline V CDR1 and CDR2: LGHDT, YNNKEL (reference sequence). This CDR3 region has 15 residues. CDR3 in amino acids: CASSQTGTGAYEQYF. The CDR3 region has the DNA TGTGCCAGCAGCCAGACCGGGACAGGGGCCTACGAGCAGTACTTC.

In DNA, the CDR3 is TGTGCCAGCAGCGGAGTGGTAGGGGGCTATGGCTACACCTTC. It encodes CASSGVVGGYGYTF. The V gene is TRBV7-3, the J gene TRBJ1-2, with D possibly matching TRBD1 (6 bases). The germline V gene encodes CDR1 SGHTA and CDR2 FQGTGA. The CDR3 sequence is 14 residues long. V lost 5 bases, J lost 4 bases, and 14 bases lay in between. Complete variable domain (other parts from reference TRBV7-3 and TRBJ1-2): GAGVSQTPSNKVTEKGKYVELRCDPISGHTALYWYRQSLGQGPEFLIYFQGTGAADDSGLPNDRFFAVRPEGSVSTLKIQRTERGDSAVYLCASSGVVGGYGYTFGSGTRLTVV.

A few counts support this clone. The gene calls are TRBV18 and TRBJ1-5; tentative D call: TRBD1 (5 bases). Trimming took 3 bases from V and 5 from J, leaving 11 bases between them. The germline V gene encodes CDR1 KGHSH and CDR2 LQKENI. The length of the CDR3 is 14 residues. The CDR3 bases are TGTGCCAGCTCACCCACCAGGGTGGATCAGCCCCAGCATTTT. It specifies CASSPTRVDQPQHF.

This chain joins TRBV6-6 and TRBJ1-2, with D possibly matching TRBD1 (6 bases). V was pared by 2 bases and J by 8 bases, with 12 bases between. This CDR3 contains 13 residues. Germline-derived CDR1 and CDR2 are MNHNY and SVGAGI (reference sequence). This chain's CDR3 is CASSYNREGGYTF. The CDR3, as DNA: TGTGCCAGCAGTTACAACAGGGAGGGCGGCTACACCTTC.

V usage is TRBV18 and J usage is TRBJ1-6, with 9 bases identical to TRBD1. The V segment lost 5 bases and the J segment 7 bases; nucleotides outside the gene matches: 6. Germline V gene lookup returns CDR1 KGHSH and CDR2 LQKENI. The CDR3 sequence is 15 residues long. In nucleotides, the CDR3 is TGTGCCAGCTCAGGAACCGGGACAGGGAATTCACCCCTCCACTTT. Translated: CASSGTGTGNSPLHF.

This clone has at least ten counts. This chain connects TRBV7-8 to TRBJ1-1; unclear D gene. The CDR3 runs 14 residues. Trimming pared 1 base from V and 6 bases from J, leaving 12 bases between. Germline V lookup: CDR1 SGHVS, CDR2 FQNEAQ. CDR3 bases: TGTGCCAGCAGCTTAGGGCGGTCCTACCCTGAAGCTTTCTTT. This translates into CASSLGRSYPEAFF.

This rearrangement joins TRBV4-1 to TRBJ1-5; D gene unclear. This CDR3 has 19 amino acids. The germline CDR1 and CDR2 sequences are MGHRA and YSYEKL. The ends were cut back, 0 bases at V and 4 bases at J, with 22 bases in the middle. The CDR3 coding sequence is TGCGCCAGCAGCCAAGACAGAATCACCTTAAACGCCCAAAATCAGCCCCAGCATTTT. Encoded protein: CASSQDRITLNAQNQPQHF.

This rearrangement joins TRBV2 to TRBJ1-2, with D perhaps matching TRBD1 (5 bases). This CDR3 contains 14 residues. Trimming left V 3 bases short and J 4 bases short, with 12 bases between. CDR1 is SNHLY and CDR2 is FYNNEI in the germline V gene. CDR3 region: CASSEGRVGYGYTF. The CDR3, as DNA: TGTGCCAGCAGTGAGGGCAGGGTAGGCTATGGCTACACCTTC.

The chain recombines TRBV5-1 with TRBJ2-1; 7 bases are shared with TRBD1. V trimming: 0 bases; J trimming: 7 bases; junction bases outside the gene matches: 4. The CDR3 length is 14 residues. Germline values: CDR1 SGHRS, CDR2 YFSETQ. The CDR3 region has the DNA TGCGCCAGCAGCTTGGTGCAGGGGGTGAATGAGCAGTTCTTC. It encodes CASSLVQGVNEQFF.

This clone was seen once. J is TRBJ1-4 and V is TRBV5-1, with D possibly being TRBD1 (6 bases). This CDR3 is 19 amino acids long. From germline, CDR1 is SGHRS and CDR2 YFSETQ. V was pared by 4 bases and J by 0 bases, with 22 bases between. The chain's CDR3 is CASSISGTSGSATNEKLFF. CDR3 sequence (DNA): TGCGCCAGCAGCATCTCCGGGACAAGTGGATCCGCAACTAATGAAAAACTGTTTTTT.

The rearrangement links TRBV6-2 or TRBV6-3 to TRBJ1-5; maybe TRBD1 (6 bases). Germline assignment: CDR1 MNHEY and CDR2 SVGEGT. V lost 5 bases and J lost 2, with 10 bases in between. This CDR3 has 14 amino acids. CDR3 sequence: CASSHRQGNQPQHF. The CDR3 DNA reads as TGTGCCAGCAGTCACAGACAGGGCAATCAGCCCCAGCATTTT.

V is TRBV29-1 and J is TRBJ2-1; a possible D gene is TRBD1 (6 bases). CDR1 and CDR2 (germline): SQVTM, ANQGSEA. Trimming removed 8 bases at V and 2 bases at J, with 16 bases between. The CDR3 totals 14 residues. CDR3 region: CSLRDIYTYNEQFF. The CDR3 nucleotides read TGCAGCCTCCGGGACATTTATACCTACAATGAGCAGTTCTTC.

V and J are TRBV19 and TRBJ2-1; 8 nucleotides match TRBD2. V gave up 2 bases and J gave up 7 bases; unmatched junction bases: 4. The germline gives CDR1 LNHDA, CDR2 SQIVND (reference sequence). This CDR3 has 14 residues. CDR3 bases: TGTGCCAGTAGTATACAGCGGGGGTTAAATGAGCAGTTCTTC. Translated, it gives CASSIQRGLNEQFF.

V is TRBV6-5 and J is TRBJ1-1, with D possibly matching TRBD1 (5 bases). The length of the CDR3 is 13 residues. Germline values: CDR1 MNHEY, CDR2 SVGAGI. Trimming removed 6 bases at V and 1 base at J, with 9 bases between. CDR3 bases: TGTGCCAGCAGCCCCACAGGGAACACTGAAGCTTTCTTT. It yields the protein CASSPTGNTEAFF.

This chain connects TRBV5-4 to TRBJ1-1; D is unresolved. V lost 4 bases to trimming and J lost 3 bases, with 13 bases between them. This CDR3 contains 14 residues. Germline values: CDR1 SGHNT, CDR2 YYREEE (reference sequence). CDR3 coding DNA: TGTGCCAGCAGCCTGCAGCGTAGAGACACTGAAGCTTTCTTT. Its translation is CASSLQRRDTEAFF. The full variable domain, rest sourced from reference TRBV5-4 and TRBJ1-1, is ETGVTQSPTHLIKTRGQQVTLRCSSQSGHNTVSWYQQALGQGPQFIFQYYREEENGRGNFPPRFSGLQFPNYSSELNVNALELDDSALYLCASSLQRRDTEAFFGQGTRLTVV.

In its sample, this clone was seen a few times. V and J are TRBV9 and TRBJ1-5; 9 nucleotides agree with TRBD1. Germline V gene lookup returns CDR1 SGDLS and CDR2 YYNGEE. CDR3 length equals 14 residues. Trimming at V came to 2 bases and at J to 7 bases, leaving 4 bases not matched to a gene. This CDR3 is CASSVDRGGQPQHF. The CDR3 coding sequence is TGTGCCAGCAGCGTGGACAGGGGTGGACAGCCCCAGCATTTT.

CDR3 DNA sequence: TGTGCCACCAGCAGACTACCGGGACAGGCTAATTCACCCCTCCACTTT. Its protein is CATSRLPGQANSPLHF. The chain is built from TRBV15 and TRBJ1-6, with 8 bases that match TRBD1. Trimming removed 2 bases from V and 6 bases from J; junction bases left unmatched: 6. The germline gives CDR1 LNHNV, CDR2 YYDKDF (reference sequence). The CDR3 totals 16 residues.

The V and J genes are TRBV10-3 and TRBJ1-2, with D possibly TRBD1 on 5 matching bases. Per the germline V gene, CDR1 is ENHRY and CDR2 is SYGVKD. The CDR3 runs 13 residues. The ends were cut back, 10 bases at V and 6 bases at J, with 18 bases in the middle. CDR3 loop: CATTRQGGHGYTF. The DNA for the CDR3 is TGTGCCACGACGAGGCAGGGAGGGCATGGCTACACCTTC.

The chain has TRBV27 and TRBJ2-3; the match to TRBD2 covers 8 bases. Germline lookup yields CDR1 MNHEY and CDR2 SMNVEV (reference sequence). This CDR3 has 13 residues. J lost 9 bases, V lost 6 bases, and 8 bases had no gene match. For the CDR3, the DNA is TGTGCCAGCAGCGGAGCGGGAGCGGGAACGCAGTATTTT. It specifies CASSGAGAGTQYF.

This sequence joins TRBV7-9 and TRBJ1-1; D gene uncertain. V lost 1 base to trimming and J lost 0 bases, with 6 bases between them. The CDR3 extends over 14 amino acids. Germline lookup yields CDR1 SEHNR and CDR2 FQNEAQ (reference sequence). CDR3: CASSLEAVNTEAFF. CDR3 bases: TGTGCCAGCAGCTTAGAGGCGGTGAACACTGAAGCTTTCTTT.